The present entry profiles one T cell receptor (beta chain) with its context. Its cognate antigen is unknown. This sample was included in a study of cytomegalovirus exposure and HLA in healthy donors. Study results and caveats: Around 160 TCR beta chains were listed as cytomegalovirus-associated. Subsequent analysis of the 120 or so validation repertoires found a tendency for first-cohort TCR clusters to co-occur.

The data were produced by immunoSEQ multiplex PCR, yet TCRdb's version contains in-frame clones alone and is incomplete. This table holds some 330,000 clones, 70% to 90% found once. These donors were members of the approximately 110-subject validation cohort, a group separate from the roughly 670-subject first cohort. The germline V gene has CDR1 MDHEN and CDR2 SYDVKM. CDR3 size: 17 residues. V was trimmed by 4 bases and J by 1 base, leaving 17 bases between them. What was sequenced was PBMCs. V is TRBV28 and J is TRBJ1-5, with a tentative D call TRBD1 (5 bases). The origin of this receptor is a woman aged 18-30 years in good health and CMV-seronegative. The chain's CDR3 is CASSSTGLLKSNQPQHF. In nucleotides, the CDR3 is TGTGCCAGCAGTTCCACGGGACTCTTAAAGAGCAATCAGCCCCAGCATTTT.